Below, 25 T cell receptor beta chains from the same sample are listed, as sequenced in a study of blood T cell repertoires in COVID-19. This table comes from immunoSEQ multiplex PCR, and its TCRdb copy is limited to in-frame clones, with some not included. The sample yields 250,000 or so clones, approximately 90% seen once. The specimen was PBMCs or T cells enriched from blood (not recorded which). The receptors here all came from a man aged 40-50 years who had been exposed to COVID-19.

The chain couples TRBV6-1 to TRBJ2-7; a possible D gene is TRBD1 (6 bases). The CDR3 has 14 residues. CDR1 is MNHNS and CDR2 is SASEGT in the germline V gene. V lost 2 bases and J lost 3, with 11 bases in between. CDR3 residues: CASSEPAGVYEQYF. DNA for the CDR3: TGTGCCAGCAGTGAACCGGCAGGGGTCTACGAGCAGTACTTC.

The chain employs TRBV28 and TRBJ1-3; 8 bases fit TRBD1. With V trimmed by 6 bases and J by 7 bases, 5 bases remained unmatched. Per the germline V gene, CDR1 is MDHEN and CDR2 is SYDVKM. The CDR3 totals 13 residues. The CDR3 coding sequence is TGTGCCAGCAGCAGACAGGGGTGGAACACCATATATTTT. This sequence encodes CASSRQGWNTIYF.

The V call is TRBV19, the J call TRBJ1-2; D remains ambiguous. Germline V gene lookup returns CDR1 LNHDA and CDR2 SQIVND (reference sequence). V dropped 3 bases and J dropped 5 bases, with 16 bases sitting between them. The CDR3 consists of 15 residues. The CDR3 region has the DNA TGTGCCAGTAGTATTTCGCCCGGGTCGAGGTATGGCTACACCTTC. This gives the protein CASSISPGSRYGYTF.

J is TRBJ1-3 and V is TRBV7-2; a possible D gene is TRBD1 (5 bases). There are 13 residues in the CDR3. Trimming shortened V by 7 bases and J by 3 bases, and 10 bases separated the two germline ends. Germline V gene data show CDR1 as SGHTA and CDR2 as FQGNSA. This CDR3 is CASTLGGGNTIYF. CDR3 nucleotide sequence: TGTGCCAGCACCCTCGGGGGTGGAAACACCATATATTTT. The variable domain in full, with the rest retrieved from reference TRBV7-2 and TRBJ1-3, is GAGVSQSPSNKVTEKGKDVELRCDPISGHTALYWYRQSLGQGLEFLIYFQGNSAPDKSGLPSDRFSAERTGGSVSTLTIQRTQQEDSAVYLCASTLGGGNTIYFGEGSWLTVV.

CDR3 in DNA: TGTGCCAGCAGCCAAGATGACATATCTGGGGCCAACGTCCTGACTTTC. It specifies CASSQDDISGANVLTF. V gene TRBV4-2 combines with J gene TRBJ2-6; D remains unclear. Germline loops: CDR1 LGHNA, CDR2 YNFKEQ. V was clipped by 0 bases and J by 1 base, with 7 bases between them. The CDR3 runs 16 residues.

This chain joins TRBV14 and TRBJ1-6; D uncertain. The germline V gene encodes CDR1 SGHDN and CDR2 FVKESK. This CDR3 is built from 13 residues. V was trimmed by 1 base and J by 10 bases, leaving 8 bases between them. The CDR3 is CASSQAVWSPLHF. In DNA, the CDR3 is TGTGCCAGCAGCCAAGCGGTATGGTCACCCCTCCACTTT.

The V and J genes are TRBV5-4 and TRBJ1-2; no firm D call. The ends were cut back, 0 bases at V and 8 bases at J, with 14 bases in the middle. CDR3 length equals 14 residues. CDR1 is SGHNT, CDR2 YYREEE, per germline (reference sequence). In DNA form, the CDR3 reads TGTGCCAGCAGCTTGGATGAGTTTCTGAGGGGCTACACCTTC. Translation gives CASSLDEFLRGYTF.

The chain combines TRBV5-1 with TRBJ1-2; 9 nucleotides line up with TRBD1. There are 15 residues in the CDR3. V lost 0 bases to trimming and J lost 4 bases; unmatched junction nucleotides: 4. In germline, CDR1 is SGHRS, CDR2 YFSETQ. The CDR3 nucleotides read TGCGCCAGCAGCTTGGGTACAGGGGGCGGCTATGGCTACACCTTC. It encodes CASSLGTGGGYGYTF.

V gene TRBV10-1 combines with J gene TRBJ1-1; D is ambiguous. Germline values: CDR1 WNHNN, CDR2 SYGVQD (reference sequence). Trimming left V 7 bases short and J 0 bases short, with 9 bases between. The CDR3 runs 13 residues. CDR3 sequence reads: CASKNHMNTEAFF. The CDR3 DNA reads TGCGCCAGCAAGAACCACATGAACACTGAAGCTTTCTTT.

CDR3 loop: CASSPLTSWRGAEAFF. The CDR3 DNA follows: TGTGCCAGCAGCCCCCTGACCTCTTGGAGGGGAGCTGAAGCTTTCTTT. V and J are TRBV28 and TRBJ1-1; TRBD1 might be the D (5 bases). From germline, CDR1 is MDHEN and CDR2 SYDVKM. V lost 6 bases and J lost 6, with 23 bases in between. The CDR3 runs 16 residues.

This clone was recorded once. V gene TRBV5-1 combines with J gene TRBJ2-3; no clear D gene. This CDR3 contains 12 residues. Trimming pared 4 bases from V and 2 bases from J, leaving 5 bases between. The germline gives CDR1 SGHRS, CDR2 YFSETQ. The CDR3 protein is CASSQNTDTQYF. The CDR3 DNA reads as TGCGCCAGCAGCCAAAACACAGATACGCAGTATTTT. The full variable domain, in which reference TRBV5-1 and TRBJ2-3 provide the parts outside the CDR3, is KAGVTQTPRYLIKTRGQQVTLSCSPISGHRSVSWYQQTPGQGLQFLFEYFSETQRNKGNFPGRFSGRQFSNSRSEMNVSTLELGDSALYLCASSQNTDTQYFGPGTRLTVL.

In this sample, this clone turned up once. CDR3 sequence (DNA): TGTGCCAGCAGGTACGGACAGGACTACGAGCAGTACTTC. Encoded protein: CASRYGQDYEQYF. The rearrangement links TRBV2 to TRBJ2-7; 7 nucleotides agree with TRBD1. After removal of 6 bases from V and 3 bases from J, the junction contained 5 bases not matched to a gene. The germline V gene has CDR1 SNHLY and CDR2 FYNNEI. This CDR3 spans 13 amino acids.

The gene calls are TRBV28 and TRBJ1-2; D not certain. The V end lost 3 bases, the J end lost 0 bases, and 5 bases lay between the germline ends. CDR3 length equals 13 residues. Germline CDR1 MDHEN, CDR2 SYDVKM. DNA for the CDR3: TGTGCCAGCAGTTTCACAGCTAACTATGGCTACACCTTC. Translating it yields CASSFTANYGYTF.

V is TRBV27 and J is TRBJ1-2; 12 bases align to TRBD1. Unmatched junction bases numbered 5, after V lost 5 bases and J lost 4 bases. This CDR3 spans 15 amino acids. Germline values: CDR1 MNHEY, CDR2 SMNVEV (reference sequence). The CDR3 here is CASSGPGQGAYGYTF. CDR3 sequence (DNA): TGTGCCAGCAGTGGCCCGGGACAGGGGGCCTATGGCTACACCTTC.

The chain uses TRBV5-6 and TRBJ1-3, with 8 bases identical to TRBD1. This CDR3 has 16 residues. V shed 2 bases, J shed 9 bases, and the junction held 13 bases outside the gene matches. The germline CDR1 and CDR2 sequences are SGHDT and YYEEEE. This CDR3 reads CASSFDRDRLGSTIYF. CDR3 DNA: TGTGCCAGCAGCTTTGACCGGGACAGGCTAGGGAGCACCATATATTTT.

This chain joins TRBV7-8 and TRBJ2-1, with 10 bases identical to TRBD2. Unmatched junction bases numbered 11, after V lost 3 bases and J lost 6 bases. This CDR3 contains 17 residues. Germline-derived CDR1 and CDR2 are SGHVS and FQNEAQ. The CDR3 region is CASSFAGGASGSNEQFF. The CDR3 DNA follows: TGTGCCAGCAGCTTCGCCGGGGGGGCTAGCGGGAGCAATGAGCAGTTCTTC.

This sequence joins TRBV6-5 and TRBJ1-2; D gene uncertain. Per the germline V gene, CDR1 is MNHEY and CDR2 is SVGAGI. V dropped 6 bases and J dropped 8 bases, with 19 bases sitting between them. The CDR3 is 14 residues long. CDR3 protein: CASSPNPGLFGYTF. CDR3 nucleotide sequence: TGTGCCAGCAGCCCAAATCCCGGACTTTTCGGCTACACCTTC.

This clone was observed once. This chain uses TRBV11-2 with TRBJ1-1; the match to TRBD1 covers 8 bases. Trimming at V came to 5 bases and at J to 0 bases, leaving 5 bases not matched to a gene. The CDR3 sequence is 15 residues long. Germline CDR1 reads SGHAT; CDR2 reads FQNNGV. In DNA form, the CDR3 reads TGTGCCAGCAGCCCCTGGACAGGGATGAACACTGAAGCTTTCTTT. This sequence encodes CASSPWTGMNTEAFF.

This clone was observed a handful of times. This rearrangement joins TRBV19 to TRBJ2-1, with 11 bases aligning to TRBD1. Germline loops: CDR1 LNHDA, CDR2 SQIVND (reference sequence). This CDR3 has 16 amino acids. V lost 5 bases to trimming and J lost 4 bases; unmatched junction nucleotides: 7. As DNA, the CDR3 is TGTGCCAGTAGTCTGGGGACAGGGGGGAATTACAATGAGCAGTTCTTC. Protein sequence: CASSLGTGGNYNEQFF.

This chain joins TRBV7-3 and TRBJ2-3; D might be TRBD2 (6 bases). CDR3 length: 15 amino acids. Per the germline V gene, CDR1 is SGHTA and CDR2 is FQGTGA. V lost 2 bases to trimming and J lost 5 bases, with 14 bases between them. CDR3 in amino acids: CASSLAGTGEDTQYF. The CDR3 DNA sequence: TGTGCCAGCAGCTTAGCGGGTACGGGGGAAGATACGCAGTATTTT.

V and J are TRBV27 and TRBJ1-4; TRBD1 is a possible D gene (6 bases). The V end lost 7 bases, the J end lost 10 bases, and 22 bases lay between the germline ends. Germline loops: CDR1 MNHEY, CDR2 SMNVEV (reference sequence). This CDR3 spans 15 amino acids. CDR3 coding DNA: TGTGCCAGCACTCCGGCAGGACAGTTACGGGGAAAACTGTTTTTT. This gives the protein CASTPAGQLRGKLFF.

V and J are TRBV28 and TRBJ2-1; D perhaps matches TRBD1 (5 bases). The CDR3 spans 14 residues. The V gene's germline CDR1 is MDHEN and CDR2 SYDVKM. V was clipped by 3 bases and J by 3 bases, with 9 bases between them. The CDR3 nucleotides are TGTGCCAGCAGTTTGTTACAGGTCTACAATGAGCAGTTCTTC. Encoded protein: CASSLLQVYNEQFF.

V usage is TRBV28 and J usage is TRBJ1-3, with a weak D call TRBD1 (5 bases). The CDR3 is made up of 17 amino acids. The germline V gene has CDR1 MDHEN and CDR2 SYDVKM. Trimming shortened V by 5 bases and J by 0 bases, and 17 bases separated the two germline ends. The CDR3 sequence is CASSETGLTNSGNTIYF. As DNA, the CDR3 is TGTGCCAGCAGTGAGACGGGACTGACGAACTCTGGAAACACCATATATTTT.

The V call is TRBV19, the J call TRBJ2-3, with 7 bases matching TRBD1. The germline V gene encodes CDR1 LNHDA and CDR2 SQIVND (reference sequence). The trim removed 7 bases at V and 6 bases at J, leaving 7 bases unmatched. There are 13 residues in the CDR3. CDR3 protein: CASKGQPLDTQYF. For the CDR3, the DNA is TGTGCCAGTAAGGGACAGCCCCTGGATACGCAGTATTTT.

DNA of the CDR3: TGTGCCAGCAGCTTACGACAATATAATTCACCCCTCCACTTT. The encoded protein is CASSLRQYNSPLHF. V and J are TRBV11-2 and TRBJ1-6, with D hard to call. Trimming pared 2 bases from V and 4 bases from J, leaving 6 bases between. Germline loops: CDR1 SGHAT, CDR2 FQNNGV. The CDR3 totals 14 residues.